These T cell receptor beta chains were read from a single sample in a study of shared clonotypes between healthy human individuals. The repertoire was sequenced with immunoSEQ multiplex PCR; TCRdb's copy has only in-frame clones and lacks some. Of around 2.1 million clones in the sample, approximately 94% were seen once. Sequenced material: naive CD4+ T cells sorted from blood. The receptors here all came from a man between 18 and 35 years old in good health. Each CDR3 is given with its conserved first and last residue. D genes are given only for firm matches. Some rows have no size entry. The others give once, few or many, or a class for an expanded clone.

clone_size j_call v_call d_call cdr3_aa cdr3_nt
. TRBJ2-3 TRBV20-1 TRBD2 CSAASGDTQYF TGCAGTGCGGCTAGCGGAGATACGCAGTATTTT
. TRBJ1-2 TRBV5-1 TRBD1 CASSLAGGEGGYTF TGCGCCAGCAGCTTGGCAGGGGGCGAGGGTGGCTACACCTTC
. TRBJ2-5 TRBV7-2 TRBD2 CAITGYREGRGETQYF TGTGCCATCACCGGGTATCGGGAGGGCCGGGGGGAGACCCAGTACTTC
. TRBJ2-5 TRBV5-6 . CASSFRQGRGKETQYF TGTGCCAGCAGCTTTAGACAGGGGAGGGGAAAGGAGACCCAGTACTTC
. TRBJ2-5 TRBV7-9 TRBD1 CASSRLWTGVQETQYF TGTGCCAGCAGCCGCCTTTGGACAGGGGTTCAGGAGACCCAGTACTTC
. TRBJ1-1 TRBV6-4 . CASSFGMNTEAFF TGTGCCAGCAGCTTCGGAATGAACACTGAAGCTTTCTTT
. TRBJ1-1 TRBV18 . CASSPFGYGTEAFF TGTGCCAGCTCACCATTCGGATATGGGACTGAAGCTTTCTTT
. TRBJ2-4 TRBV2 TRBD1 CASRRTGGENIQYF TGTGCCAGCAGACGGACAGGGGGCGAAAACATTCAGTACTTC
. TRBJ2-1 TRBV10-3 TRBD2 CAISPGLAGGPDEQFF TGTGCCATCAGTCCAGGACTAGCGGGAGGTCCTGATGAGCAGTTCTTC
. TRBJ1-1 TRBV6-1 TRBD1 CASSLRTGITEAFF TGTGCCAGCAGCCTCCGGACAGGGATAACTGAAGCTTTCTTT
. TRBJ2-1 TRBV29-1 TRBD2 CSVKREGSYNEQFF TGCAGCGTGAAGCGGGAGGGCTCCTACAATGAGCAGTTCTTC
. TRBJ2-7 TRBV7-2 TRBD1 CASSLGQGRSYEQYF TGTGCCAGCAGCCTCGGACAGGGGAGGAGCTACGAGCAGTACTTC
. TRBJ1-2 TRBV7-8 TRBD1 CASSQETGGGYGYTF TGTGCCAGCAGCCAAGAGACAGGGGGCGGCTATGGCTACACCTTC
once TRBJ1-2 TRBV2 TRBD1 CASKTQTGTGDGYTF TGTGCCAGCAAAACTCAAACCGGGACAGGGGACGGCTACACCTTC
. TRBJ2-1 TRBV6-5 TRBD1 CASSFRDRLINEQFF TGTGCCAGCAGTTTCCGGGACAGATTAATCAATGAGCAGTTCTTC
. TRBJ1-2 TRBV28 TRBD1 CASSLQGVYGYTF TGTGCCAGCAGTCTACAGGGGGTGTATGGCTACACCTTC
. TRBJ2-1 TRBV19 TRBD2 CASAGTSVDNEQFF TGTGCCAGTGCCGGGACTAGCGTTGACAATGAGCAGTTCTTC
. TRBJ2-1 TRBV28 . CASSPPGLSYNEQFF TGTGCCAGCAGTCCCCCTGGCCTTTCCTACAATGAGCAGTTCTTC
. TRBJ1-6 TRBV7-2 . CASSLVGRTFLHF TGTGCCAGCAGCTTAGTGGGCCGCACATTCCTCCACTTT
. TRBJ1-2 TRBV5-1 . CASSPPGEGYTF TGCGCCAGCAGCCCCCCAGGGGAAGGCTACACCTTC
. TRBJ2-3 TRBV6-6 TRBD1 CASSLQGVGTDTQYF TGTGCCAGCAGTTTACAGGGGGTTGGCACAGATACGCAGTATTTT
. TRBJ1-5 TRBV30 . CAWSLEGNQPQHF TGTGCCTGGAGCCTGGAGGGCAATCAGCCCCAGCATTTT
once TRBJ1-2 TRBV28 TRBD1 CASSFRQGQSYTF TGTGCCAGCAGTTTTCGACAGGGACAAAGCTACACCTTC
. TRBJ2-7 TRBV6-1 . CASSEALAGAPYEQYF TGTGCCAGCAGTGAAGCCTTGGCGGGGGCCCCCTACGAGCAGTACTTC
. TRBJ1-5 TRBV28 . CASREGNQPQHF TGTGCCAGCAGGGAGGGCAATCAGCCCCAGCATTTT
. TRBJ1-5 TRBV28 TRBD1 CASSPLDRDHQPQHF TGTGCCAGCAGTCCCCTCGACAGGGACCATCAGCCCCAGCATTTT
once TRBJ2-7 TRBV9 TRBD2 CASSVQTSGEQYF TGTGCCAGCAGCGTCCAGACTAGCGGCGAGCAGTACTTC
once TRBJ1-1 TRBV30 . CAWSRNTEAFF TGTGCCTGGAGTCGAAACACTGAAGCTTTCTTT
. TRBJ2-3 TRBV5-1 . CASSLGGTVSTDTQYF TGCGCCAGCAGCTTGGGTGGGACGGTTAGCACAGATACGCAGTATTTT
. TRBJ2-7 TRBV30 . CAWSVRDEQYF TGTGCCTGGAGTGTACGCGACGAGCAGTACTTC
. TRBJ2-5 TRBV28 . CASMGTYRETQYF TGTGCCAGCATGGGGACTTACCGAGAGACCCAGTACTTC
. TRBJ2-3 TRBV5-6 TRBD1 CASIRTGSTDTQYF TGTGCCAGCATCAGGACAGGGAGCACAGATACGCAGTATTTT
. TRBJ1-1 TRBV30 . CAWRETEAFF TGTGCCTGGAGAGAGACTGAAGCTTTCTTT